This entry lists 32 T cell receptor beta chains sequenced from one sample in a study of blood T cells in healthy people across ages. A second roughly 6 to 12 cycle PCR used barcoded and J-beta primers. TCRdb recomputed calls from the 5' RACE reads with MiXCR, one row per CDR3 protein. The table includes about 570,000 distinct CDR3 sequences, about 25% detected once. Sequencing was done on a sample of blood. These receptors were taken from a woman in her sixties or seventies in good health.

The chain uses TRBV29-1 and TRBJ1-1; D is undetermined. Germline values: CDR1 SQVTM, CDR2 ANQGSEA. Trimming stripped 5 bases from V and 3 bases from J, with 13 bases between. The CDR3 extends over 13 amino acids. Here the CDR3 reads CSVQLGVDTEAFF. The CDR3 bases are TGCAGCGTTCAACTCGGGGTGGACACTGAAGCTTTCTTT.

This clonotype occurred a few times. This chain connects TRBV6-6 to TRBJ2-7; D may correspond to TRBD1 or TRBD2 (5 bases each). The CDR3 consists of 13 residues. Germline CDR1 MNHNY, CDR2 SVGAGI (reference sequence). Between the trimmed V and J ends, which lost 6 bases and 6 bases, there was a span of 15 bases. The CDR3 is CASSHTRDGEQYF. In nucleotides, the CDR3 is TGTGCCAGCAGCCATACAAGGGACGGCGAGCAGTACTTC.

The chain recombines TRBV24-1 with TRBJ1-5; the D gene is possibly TRBD1 (5 bases). The CDR3 contains 14 residues. Trimming took off 9 bases at V and 4 bases at J, with 15 bases between the two ends. Germline V gene lookup returns CDR1 KGHDR and CDR2 SFDVKD. CDR3 in DNA: TGTGCCACCGCGGCAGCAGGGATTAATCAGCCCCAGCATTTT. It translates to CATAAAGINQPQHF.

This clonotype was seen more than once but under ten times. This is likely a read error, given that the CDR3 carries no conserved phenylalanine or tryptophan at its end. V gene TRBV7-9 combines with J gene TRBJ1-2; 11 nucleotides match TRBD1. The CDR3 loop spans 14 amino acids. Germline V CDR1 and CDR2: SEHNR, FQNEAQ (reference sequence). After removal of 5 bases from V and 4 bases from J, the junction contained 3 bases not matched to a gene. CDR3 sequence (DNA): TGTGCCAGCAGCACCGGGACAGGGGGCTATGGCTACACCCTC. Translation gives CASSTGTGGYGYTL.

The chain has TRBV15 and TRBJ1-1; 9 bases agree with TRBD1. The CDR3 is made up of 12 amino acids. The trim removed 5 bases at V and 13 bases at J, leaving 8 bases unmatched. The germline V gene encodes CDR1 LNHNV and CDR2 YYDKDF (reference sequence). The CDR3 spells CATSSRDRVSFF. Here the CDR3 DNA reads TGTGCCACCAGCTCCCGGGACAGGGTTAGTTTCTTT.

This CDR3 reads CASSPPGLASYEQYF. The CDR3 DNA reads as TGTGCCAGCAGCCCCCCGGGACTAGCGTCCTACGAGCAGTACTTC. The chain recombines TRBV3-1 with TRBJ2-7; 10 bases map to TRBD2. Germline V lookup: CDR1 LGHDT, CDR2 YNNKEL (reference sequence). J was trimmed by 1 base and V by 4 bases; bases with no gene match: 4. The CDR3 has 15 residues.

The V gene is TRBV5-1, the J gene TRBJ2-5, with 8 bases that match TRBD2. The CDR3 spans 16 residues. In germline, CDR1 is SGHRS, CDR2 YFSETQ. After removal of 3 bases from V and 4 bases from J, the junction contained 11 bases not matched to a gene. CDR3 in amino acids: CASSYEIAGSRETQYF. CDR3 in DNA: TGCGCCAGCAGCTACGAAATAGCGGGGTCGAGAGAGACCCAGTACTTC.

This clonotype was recorded a few times. The gene calls are TRBV7-2 and TRBJ2-1, with D perhaps TRBD2 (7 bases). CDR3 length equals 16 residues. Deletions cut 5 bases from V and 1 base from J, with 15 bases between. Germline CDR1 reads SGHTA; CDR2 reads FQGNSA. The DNA for the CDR3 is TGTGCCAGCAGCCAAGGGGGGGCCGTTTCCTACAATGAGCAGTTCTTC. Its translation: CASSQGGAVSYNEQFF. The full variable domain, with the rest looked up from reference TRBV7-2 and TRBJ2-1, is GAGVSQSPSNKVTEKGKDVELRCDPISGHTALYWYRQSLGQGLEFLIYFQGNSAPDKSGLPSDRFSAERTGGSVSTLTIQRTQQEDSAVYLCASSQGGAVSYNEQFFGPGTRLTVL.

The gene calls are TRBV3-1 and TRBJ2-5; 8 bases align to TRBD2. After removal of 5 bases from V and 5 bases from J, the junction contained 13 bases not matched to a gene. The CDR3 extends over 16 amino acids. CDR1 is LGHDT and CDR2 is YNNKEL in the germline V gene (reference sequence). The CDR3, as DNA: TGTGCCAGCAGCTTCGGACTAGCTCGGTTCTTGGAGACCCAGTACTTC. Translating gives CASSFGLARFLETQYF.

The chain couples TRBV6-6 to TRBJ1-2; TRBD1 matches at 12 bases. CDR1 MNHNY and CDR2 SVGAGI come from the germline V gene (reference sequence). The CDR3 runs to 15 residues. V lost 5 bases, J lost 7 bases, and 8 bases stayed unmatched. CDR3: CASSNTGTGGRGYTF. CDR3 sequence (DNA): TGTGCCAGCAGTAACACCGGGACAGGGGGCCGTGGCTACACCTTC.

The CDR3 nucleotides are TGTGCCAGCAGCGCCGGACAGGGCAATGAGCAGTTCTTC. This translates into CASSAGQGNEQFF. This chain connects TRBV5-4 to TRBJ2-1; 8 nucleotides line up with TRBD1. V shed 4 bases, J shed 6 bases, and the junction held 3 bases outside the gene matches. CDR3 length: 13 residues. Germline CDR1 is SGHNT and CDR2 is YYREEE (reference sequence).

The V and J genes are TRBV20-1 and TRBJ2-3, with D possibly TRBD2 on 5 matching bases. Trimming took off 3 bases at V and 2 bases at J, with 18 bases between the two ends. Germline V lookup: CDR1 DFQATT, CDR2 SNEGSKA (reference sequence). This CDR3 region has 16 residues. As DNA, the CDR3 is TGCAGTGCTAGTGGGCTGGCGGGCTCCCCCACAGATACGCAGTATTTT. Residues: CSASGLAGSPTDTQYF.

This clonotype turned up a few times. The rearrangement joins TRBV5-1 to TRBJ2-3; tentatively, D is TRBD2 (5 bases). The CDR3 length is 13 residues. Trimming removed 4 bases from V and 1 base from J, with 7 bases in between. Germline-derived CDR1 and CDR2 are SGHRS and YFSETQ. Here the CDR3 DNA reads TGCGCCAGCAGCAACGGGGGCACAGATACGCAGTATTTT. This codes for CASSNGGTDTQYF.

The chain is built from TRBV5-5 and TRBJ1-5, with D possibly TRBD1 on 5 matching bases. The V and J ends lost 4 bases and 5 bases respectively, with 13 bases between them. Germline-derived CDR1 and CDR2 are SGHKS and YYEKEE (reference sequence). This CDR3 comprises 14 residues. CDR3 protein: CASSLREGYQPQHF. CDR3 sequence (DNA): TGTGCCAGCAGCCTCAGGGAGGGCTATCAGCCCCAGCATTTT.

The chain combines TRBV6-5 with TRBJ1-1; TRBD1 aligns across 9 bases. V lost 4 bases and J lost 2; bases outside the gene matches: 5. Germline V gene lookup returns CDR1 MNHEY and CDR2 SVGAGI. This CDR3 has 15 residues. CDR3 in amino acids: CASSFLGQGNTEAFF. CDR3 coding DNA: TGTGCCAGCAGTTTTTTGGGACAGGGAAACACTGAAGCTTTCTTT.

This clonotype was seen only a few times. The rearrangement joins TRBV20-1 to TRBJ1-3; 10 nucleotides match TRBD1. The V segment lost 3 bases and the J segment 1 base; nucleotides outside the gene matches: 0. Germline CDR1 reads DFQATT; CDR2 reads SNEGSKA (reference sequence). The CDR3 length is 14 residues. The CDR3 is CSARGQGSGNTIYF. CDR3 nucleotide sequence: TGCAGTGCTAGGGGACAGGGGTCTGGAAACACCATATATTTT.

This chain uses TRBV7-3 with TRBJ2-6, with D unresolved. The germline V gene encodes CDR1 SGHTA and CDR2 FQGTGA. This CDR3 contains 19 residues. Trimming took off 6 bases at V and 0 bases at J, with 21 bases between the two ends. The CDR3 reads CASSQRWSGGLSGANVLTF. The CDR3 bases are TGTGCCAGCAGTCAAAGGTGGTCAGGTGGGCTCTCTGGGGCCAACGTCCTGACTTTC. The entire variable domain, with the rest obtained from reference TRBV7-3 and TRBJ2-6, is as follows: GAGVSQTPSNKVTEKGKYVELRCDPISGHTALYWYRQSLGQGPEFLIYFQGTGAADDSGLPNDRFFAVRPEGSVSTLKIQRTERGDSAVYLCASSQRWSGGLSGANVLTFGAGSRLTVL.

The V call is TRBV7-2, the J call TRBJ1-2; D gene uncertain. This CDR3 region has 13 residues. Germline values: CDR1 SGHTA, CDR2 FQGNSA. The V and J ends lost 1 base and 7 bases respectively, with 10 bases between them. CDR3 sequence (DNA): TGTGCCAGCAGCTTAGGAGGGTTAGGTGGCTACACCTTC. It specifies CASSLGGLGGYTF.

This clonotype was seen more than once but under ten times. The V and J genes are TRBV5-6 and TRBJ2-7, with D possibly TRBD1 on 5 matching bases. Per the germline V gene, CDR1 is SGHDT and CDR2 is YYEEEE. Trimming took off 4 bases at V and 6 bases at J, with 17 bases between the two ends. This CDR3 is 14 amino acids long. CDR3 residues: CASSRKSGYGEQYF. CDR3 DNA: TGTGCCAGCAGCCGGAAATCAGGGTATGGCGAGCAGTACTTC.

In nucleotides, the CDR3 is TGCGCCAGCAGTCCCGACAGGGGGCAACGAGCTTTCTTT. The encoded protein is CASSPDRGQRAFF. The chain recombines TRBV5-1 with TRBJ1-1, with TRBD1 matching 10 bases. The CDR3 is 13 residues long. Germline V gene lookup returns CDR1 SGHRS and CDR2 YFSETQ. The ends lost 5 bases at V and 10 bases at J; junction bases unmatched: 8.

Only a few counts were recorded for this clonotype. The V call is TRBV10-3, the J call TRBJ2-7; D may be TRBD1 (5 bases). Between the trimmed V and J ends, which lost 0 bases and 1 base, there was a span of 7 bases. This CDR3 region has 14 residues. The germline CDR1 and CDR2 sequences are ENHRY and SYGVKD. The CDR3 loop reads CAISESGASYEQYF. In DNA, the CDR3 is TGTGCCATCAGTGAGTCAGGGGCATCCTACGAGCAGTACTTC.

This clonotype was seen only a few times. J is TRBJ2-1 and V is TRBV2; no clear D gene. Trimming took off 7 bases at V and 5 bases at J, with 9 bases between the two ends. There are 12 residues in the CDR3. Germline CDR1 and CDR2: SNHLY and FYNNEI. Here the CDR3 reads CASTHTNNEQFF. The CDR3 bases are TGTGCCAGCACCCATACAAACAATGAGCAGTTCTTC.

Details on this clonotype: A junction end diverges from the germline sequence, so it may reflect a read error. V is TRBV12-3 or TRBV12-4 and J is TRBJ2-3; 7 positions match TRBD2. CDR3 length equals 14 residues. CDR3: CASMPGGRFWAQYF. CDR3 coding DNA: TGCGCCAGCATGCCCGGGGGGAGGTTTTGGGCGCAGTATTTT.

This clonotype was found a few times. The genes are TRBV10-3 and TRBJ1-5; 7 bases agree with TRBD1. CDR1 is ENHRY and CDR2 is SYGVKD in the germline V gene. The CDR3 runs 16 residues. After removal of 0 bases from V and 4 bases from J, the junction contained 6 bases not matched to a gene. The CDR3: CAISESDTGANQPQHF. The DNA of the CDR3 is TGTGCCATCAGTGAGTCGGATACAGGGGCAAATCAGCCCCAGCATTTT.

The table lists this clonotype with a few counts. This chain connects TRBV30 to TRBJ2-4, with D uncertain. This CDR3 comprises 14 residues. The germline CDR1 and CDR2 sequences are GTSNPN and SVGIG (reference sequence). The V end lost 2 bases, the J end lost 2 bases, and 10 bases lay between the germline ends. The DNA of the CDR3 is TGTGCCTGGAGTAGGCAAGGACCCAAAAACATTCAGTACTTC. Its protein is CAWSRQGPKNIQYF.

This clonotype was counted once. DNA of the CDR3: TGCAGCGTTGCAGGACGGGGGAAGCAAGAGACCCAGTACTTC. Protein sequence: CSVAGRGKQETQYF. This rearrangement joins TRBV29-1 to TRBJ2-5; D is possibly TRBD2 (6 bases). From germline, CDR1 is SQVTM and CDR2 ANQGSEA. V lost 4 bases and J 2 bases, leaving 14 bases between the germline ends. CDR3 length: 14 residues. The full variable domain, rest sourced from reference TRBV29-1 and TRBJ2-5, is SAVISQKPSRDICQRGTSLTIQCQVDSQVTMMFWYRQQPGQSLTLIATANQGSEATYESGFVIDKFPISRPNLTFSTLTVSNMSPEDSSIYLCSVAGRGKQETQYFGPGTRLLVL.

The chain combines TRBV5-1 with TRBJ2-7, with TRBD1 identical over 7 bases. Germline values: CDR1 SGHRS, CDR2 YFSETQ. The junction had 3 bases not matched to a gene; V was cut back by 3 bases and J by 3 bases. This CDR3 region has 13 residues. The CDR3 is CASSSGQHYEQYF. As DNA, the CDR3 is TGCGCCAGCAGCTCGGGACAGCACTACGAGCAGTACTTC.

This chain links TRBV7-9 with TRBJ2-7, with a possible D match to TRBD2 (5 bases). With 5 bases removed from V and 2 bases from J, the gap between germline ends came to 13 bases. Germline assignment: CDR1 SEHNR and CDR2 FQNEAQ (reference sequence). The CDR3 length is 14 residues. CDR3 sequence reads: CASSHQVTTYEQYF. The DNA of the CDR3 is TGTGCCAGCAGCCATCAAGTGACTACCTACGAGCAGTACTTC. The complete variable domain, with remaining parts taken from reference TRBV7-9 and TRBJ2-7, reads DTGVSQNPRHKITKRGQNVTFRCDPISEHNRLYWYRQTLGQGPEFLTYFQNEAQLEKSRLLSDRFSAERPKGSFSTLEIQRTEQGDSAMYLCASSHQVTTYEQYFGPGTRLTVT.

This clonotype is a singleton in its sample. The chain links TRBV7-8 to TRBJ2-1; 11 nucleotides agree with TRBD2. The CDR3 has 17 amino acids. The germline CDR1 and CDR2 sequences are SGHVS and FQNEAQ. The J segment lost 4 bases and the V segment lost 4 bases, leaving 9 bases of the junction unmatched. In nucleotides, the CDR3 is TGTGCCAGCAGCTCCAAGTCCACTAGCGGGGGATACAATGAGCAGTTCTTC. Its protein is CASSSKSTSGGYNEQFF.

This rearrangement joins TRBV9 to TRBJ2-1, with D perhaps being TRBD1 or TRBD2 (5 bases each). Germline V gene sequence: CDR1 SGDLS, CDR2 YYNGEE. V lost 5 bases and J lost 7, with 16 bases in between. The CDR3 loop spans 14 amino acids. CDR3 in amino acids: CASRSSGTRNEQFF. Here the CDR3 DNA reads TGTGCCAGCAGAAGTTCCGGGACCAGGAATGAGCAGTTCTTC.

This clonotype has a handful of counts. The chain uses TRBV6-2 or TRBV6-3 and TRBJ2-2; D is uncertain. The CDR3 extends over 13 amino acids. The V gene lost 5 bases and the J gene lost 6 bases, with 10 bases spanning the gap. CDR1 is MNHEY, CDR2 SVGEGT, per germline. The CDR3 bases are TGTGCCAGCAGTAGAGCCGGGCCCGGGGAGCTGTTTTTT. Residues: CASSRAGPGELFF.

The chain employs TRBV4-1 and TRBJ2-3, with 7 bases matching TRBD1. This CDR3 comprises 15 residues. The germline V gene has CDR1 MGHRA and CDR2 YSYEKL. V dropped 2 bases and J dropped 9; count of bases not matched to a gene: 11. The CDR3 here is CASSQTGDRSQTQYF. The CDR3 DNA reads TGCGCCAGCAGCCAAACAGGGGATCGGTCACAGACGCAGTATTTT.